Sequencing of this T cell receptor (beta chain) was carried out in a study of Ad26.COV2.S vaccination and SARS-CoV-2 variants. Study-wide context: Ad26.COV2.S, an intramuscular injection, was given once or twice 56 days apart.

CDR3 length: 17 amino acids. Per germline, CDR1 GTSNPN and CDR2 SVGIG (reference sequence). J was trimmed by 5 bases and V by 5 bases; bases with no gene match: 19. Sequenced by immunoSEQ multiplex PCR; TCRdb stores in-frame clones only, minus some. The table lists a few hundred thousand clones, roughly 84% of them singletons. Stated treatment: around 19 received Ad26.COV2.S at low or high dose, single or two shots; about 5 received placebo; per-sample allocation not given. Sampling was done on day 63 after the first vaccine or placebo injection. This Boston cohort included adults aged 18-55 years. Its platform was an Ad26 vector, and its expressed antigen was Wuhan-strain SARS-CoV-2 spike.

This sequence was found in a person aged 18-65 years who received the Ad26.COV2.S COVID-19 vaccine or a placebo. The input for sequencing was peripheral blood, taken in a trial of Ad26.COV2.S vaccine versus placebo. The V call is TRBV30, the J call TRBJ1-2; TRBD1 matches 8 bases. This CDR3 is CAWGGWTDREGRYGYTF. The CDR3 DNA sequence: TGTGCCTGGGGGGGTTGGACGGACAGGGAGGGAAGGTATGGCTACACCTTC.